The 18 T cell receptor beta chains listed next were all sequenced from one sample in a study of blood T cell repertoires in COVID-19. TCRdb's table, derived via immunoSEQ multiplex PCR, lists solely in-frame clones and lacks some. The sample contains approximately 230,000 clones, more than 65% of which appear only once. The sequencing sample was made of peripheral blood. These receptors were taken from a woman between 40 and 55 years old with active or convalescent COVID-19.

The chain's CDR3 is CASIRDRAGDRDNEQFF. The DNA of the CDR3 is TGTGCCAGCATCCGCGACCGGGCGGGGGATAGGGACAATGAGCAGTTCTTC. The gene calls are TRBV2 and TRBJ2-1; 7 nucleotides agree with TRBD2. Germline CDR1 reads SNHLY; CDR2 reads FYNNEI. J was trimmed by 5 bases and V by 7 bases; bases with no gene match: 17. CDR3 size: 17 residues. The complete variable domain, with remaining parts taken from reference TRBV2 and TRBJ2-1, reads EPEVTQTPSHQVTQMGQEVILRCVPISNHLYFYWYRQILGQKVEFLVSFYNNEISEKSEIFDDQFSVERPDGSNFTLKIRSTKLEDSAMYFCASIRDRAGDRDNEQFFGPGTRLTVL.

The genes are TRBV5-8 and TRBJ2-6; D uncertain. The CDR3 has 17 amino acids. Germline CDR1 reads SGHTS; CDR2 reads YDEGEE. V shed 5 bases and J shed 0 bases, with 15 bases lying between them. CDR3 region: CASRLPGLYSGANVLTF. The CDR3 DNA reads TGTGCCAGCAGGCTACCGGGTCTTTACTCTGGGGCCAACGTCCTGACTTTC.

This chain joins TRBV7-3 and TRBJ1-3; D may be TRBD1 (6 bases). V dropped 5 bases and J dropped 2 bases, with 10 bases sitting between them. Germline CDR1 and CDR2: SGHTA and FQGTGA. There are 14 residues in the CDR3. CDR3: CASSATGPGNTIYF. Written as DNA, the CDR3 is TGTGCCAGCAGCGCTACAGGGCCTGGAAACACCATATATTTT.

This CDR3 is CASSWGQEIGTDTQYF. DNA of the CDR3: TGTGCCAGCAGCTGGGGACAGGAGATCGGCACAGATACGCAGTATTTT. J is TRBJ2-3 and V is TRBV5-6; TRBD1 matches at 8 bases. V dropped 3 bases and J dropped 1; count of bases not matched to a gene: 7. This CDR3 contains 16 residues. CDR1 is SGHDT, CDR2 YYEEEE, per germline.

This sequence joins TRBV28 and TRBJ1-2; 7 positions agree with TRBD1. The CDR3 totals 15 residues. CDR1 is MDHEN and CDR2 is SYDVKM in the germline V gene. V trimming: 3 bases; J trimming: 3 bases; junction bases outside the gene matches: 7. CDR3 nucleotides: TGTGCCAGCAGTTTGAGAGGGGGCTTGGACTATGGCTACACCTTC. Translated: CASSLRGGLDYGYTF.

This chain joins TRBV28 and TRBJ2-5; 7 bases are a match to TRBD1. The J segment lost 1 base and the V segment lost 2 bases, leaving 10 bases of the junction unmatched. The germline CDR1 and CDR2 sequences are MDHEN and SYDVKM. This CDR3 has 17 amino acids. This CDR3 reads CASSLALTGIPQETQYF. The CDR3 nucleotides read TGTGCCAGCAGTTTAGCCCTGACAGGGATTCCCCAAGAGACCCAGTACTTC.

This sequence joins TRBV6-5 and TRBJ2-5; TRBD1 matches 7 bases. The germline CDR1 and CDR2 sequences are MNHEY and SVGAGI. Germline trimming cut 2 bases from V and 2 bases from J; bases unmatched to any gene: 2. The CDR3 consists of 14 residues. DNA of the CDR3: TGTGCCAGCAGTTACCTGGGACAGCAAGAGACCCAGTACTTC. Residues: CASSYLGQQETQYF.

This clone was recorded a few times. At the DNA level, this CDR3 is encoded by other sequences in the same sample as well. CDR3: CASSEREGGGGYTF. DNA for the CDR3: TGTGCCAGCAGTGAGCGGGAGGGGGGTGGTGGCTACACCTTC. The chain joins TRBV2 to TRBJ1-2, with a possible D match to TRBD1 (6 bases). Germline CDR1 is SNHLY and CDR2 is FYNNEI. The length of the CDR3 is 14 residues. V was clipped by 3 bases and J by 7 bases, with 15 bases between them.

This clone was detected once. The chain uses TRBV5-1 and TRBJ1-2, with 7 bases fitting TRBD1. The germline V gene has CDR1 SGHRS and CDR2 YFSETQ. The V and J ends lost 2 bases and 5 bases, in that order; junction bases with no gene match: 12. This CDR3 is built from 16 residues. The CDR3 here is CASSFDRVDDLYGYTF. CDR3 DNA: TGCGCCAGCAGCTTCGACAGGGTGGATGACTTATATGGCTACACCTTC.

The CDR3 loop is CASSRKGSQPQHF. The CDR3 DNA is TGTGCCAGCAGCCGAAAGGGGTCCCAGCCCCAGCATTTT. V is TRBV4-2 and J is TRBJ1-5; maybe TRBD1 (5 bases). CDR3 length equals 13 residues. Germline-derived CDR1 and CDR2 are LGHNA and YNFKEQ. V was cut by 4 bases and J by 7 bases, with 11 bases left in between.

The chain has TRBV27 and TRBJ2-7, with TRBD1 matching over 9 bases. The CDR3 is 17 residues long. Germline CDR1 reads MNHEY; CDR2 reads SMNVEV (reference sequence). Trimming cost V 5 bases and J 3 bases; bases outside gene matches: 14. The CDR3 DNA sequence: TGTGCCAGCAGTCCCCACCGCGGACAGGGGATATTCTACGAGCAGTACGTC. It codes for CASSPHRGQGIFYEQYV.

The gene calls are TRBV6-5 and TRBJ1-4, with D tentatively TRBD1 (5 bases). This CDR3 spans 15 amino acids. The V and J ends lost 8 bases and 6 bases respectively, with 19 bases between them. Germline CDR1 and CDR2: MNHEY and SVGAGI. The CDR3 loop reads CASGLIGGGDEKLFF. The CDR3 DNA reads as TGTGCCAGCGGCCTCATCGGGGGAGGCGATGAAAAACTGTTTTTT.

The chain is built from TRBV28 and TRBJ1-2; D perhaps matches TRBD1 (6 bases). CDR3 length: 13 amino acids. Germline assignment: CDR1 MDHEN and CDR2 SYDVKM. Trimming removed 2 bases from V and 8 bases from J, with 12 bases in between. The CDR3 sequence: CASSLNQGRGYTF. DNA of the CDR3: TGTGCCAGCAGTTTAAACCAGGGGCGAGGCTACACCTTC.

This rearrangement joins TRBV19 to TRBJ2-3, with TRBD2 matching over 11 bases. Per the germline V gene, CDR1 is LNHDA and CDR2 is SQIVND (reference sequence). CDR3 length: 15 residues. The junction had 9 bases not matched to a gene; V was cut back by 8 bases and J by 5 bases. CDR3 coding DNA: TGTGCCAGTCGGACTAGCGGGCCGCCACAAGATACGCAGTATTTT. This translates into CASRTSGPPQDTQYF.

This chain links TRBV6-4 with TRBJ1-1, with 11 bases that match TRBD1. From germline, CDR1 is MRHNA and CDR2 SNTAGT. CDR3 length: 15 residues. J was trimmed by 5 bases and V by 2 bases; bases with no gene match: 4. CDR3 region: CASSDTDRGHTEAFF. CDR3 bases: TGTGCCAGCAGTGACACGGACAGGGGGCATACTGAAGCTTTCTTT.

J is TRBJ1-6 and V is TRBV4-2; D uncertain. V gave up 0 bases and J gave up 0 bases, with 12 bases separating them. The CDR3 spans 18 residues. CDR1 is LGHNA, CDR2 YNFKEQ, per germline. CDR3 in DNA: TGTGCCAGCAGCCAAGAGGTGCAGTCTGGCTCCTATAATTCACCCCTCCACTTT. It codes for CASSQEVQSGSYNSPLHF.

The genes are TRBV4-1 and TRBJ2-1, with 10 bases fitting TRBD2. The germline V gene has CDR1 MGHRA and CDR2 YSYEKL. Trimming cost V 1 base and J 4 bases; bases outside gene matches: 10. The CDR3 runs 18 residues. The DNA of the CDR3 is TGCGCCAGCAGCCAAGTCCTCACTAGCGGGGCCGTTTACAATGAGCAGTTCTTC. As protein: CASSQVLTSGAVYNEQFF.

The V gene is TRBV4-1, the J gene TRBJ1-1; D gene uncertain. The CDR3 extends over 14 amino acids. Trimming removed 4 bases from V and 0 bases from J, with 9 bases in between. Germline CDR1 is MGHRA and CDR2 is YSYEKL. This CDR3 is CASSRGSVNTEAFF. In DNA form, the CDR3 reads TGCGCCAGCAGCCGAGGGTCCGTGAACACTGAAGCTTTCTTT.